The rows below give T cell receptor beta chains drawn from one sample of a study of T cells in Graves' hyperthyroidism and ophthalmopathy. TCRdb re-derived calls from the multiplex PCR reads in MiXCR, one entry per CDR3 protein. The profile shows approximately 610,000 distinct CDR3 sequences, roughly 14% of them singletons. Specimen: blood. The receptors derive from a woman between 40 and 50 years old with Graves' ophthalmopathy. The CDR3 runs from the conserved cysteine through the conserved F or W. The D gene is left open where the match is weak. Where a row states a size, it is once, few, many or the class of an expanded clone; other rows omit it.

J gene | V gene | clone size | D gene | CDR3 length | CDR3 DNA | CDR3 protein
TRBJ2-7 | TRBV6-2/TRBV6-3 | . | . | 15 | TGTGCCAGCAGTTACCCTCGGACCGTCTTCTACGAGCAGTACTTC | CASSYPRTVFYEQYF
TRBJ2-5 | TRBV7-2 | many | . | 15 | TGTGCCAGCAGCCCCAGCTACCAGCTCCAAGAGACCCAGTACTTC | CASSPSYQLQETQYF
TRBJ1-5 | TRBV15 | many | . | 13 | TGTGCCACCAGCAGGGAGCAGAATCAGCCCCAGCATTTT | CATSREQNQPQHF
TRBJ1-5 | TRBV15 | . | . | 15 | TGTGCCACCAGCGGTAGATCGAGCGGGGATCAGCCCCAGCATTTT | CATSGRSSGDQPQHF
TRBJ1-2 | TRBV13 | many | TRBD1 | 14 | TGTGCCAGCAGTCAGGGGGCCACGGGCTATGGCTACACCTTC | CASSQGATGYGYTF
TRBJ2-6 | TRBV11-1 | . | TRBD1 | 16 | TGTGCCAGCCAAGAACTACAGGGGTACGGGGCCAACGTCCTGACTTTC | CASQELQGYGANVLTF
TRBJ1-2 | TRBV7-8 | many | TRBD1 | 15 | TGTGCCAGCAGCTTAGCCGGAGGGACAGACTATGGCTACACCTTC | CASSLAGGTDYGYTF
TRBJ1-3 | TRBV15 | many | . | 16 | TGTGCCACCAGCAGAGATCATCCAGTGACTGGAAACACCATATATTTT | CATSRDHPVTGNTIYF
TRBJ1-1 | TRBV6-5 | many | . | 15 | TGTGCCAGCAGTTACTCTGGGGCGGTGAACACTGAAGCTTTCTTT | CASSYSGAVNTEAFF
TRBJ1-1 | TRBV7-8 | many | . | 14 | TGTGCCAGCAGCCAGCAACAGGGTAGCACTGAAGCTTTCTTT | CASSQQQGSTEAFF
TRBJ1-1 | TRBV12-3/TRBV12-4 | many | TRBD1 | 14 | TGTGCCAGCAGCCTCGCAGGGGGCGTTACTGAAGCTTTCTTT | CASSLAGGVTEAFF
TRBJ2-7 | TRBV6-5 | many | . | 15 | TGTGCCAGCAGTTACCGGGCAGGGACGTCCTACGAGCAGTACTTC | CASSYRAGTSYEQYF
TRBJ2-5 | TRBV6-2/TRBV6-3 | many | . | 15 | TGTGCCAGCAGTTACTCGAGGCAACGAGGAGAGACCCAGTACTTC | CASSYSRQRGETQYF
TRBJ2-7 | TRBV5-1 | many | . | 12 | TGCGCCAGCAGCTTGTATGGGGCCCTACCGTACTTC | CASSLYGALPYF
TRBJ1-2 | TRBV6-2/TRBV6-3 | many | . | 12 | TGTGCCAGCAGTTACGGCAGCTATGGCTACACCTTC | CASSYGSYGYTF
TRBJ2-7 | TRBV29-1 | few | TRBD1 | 12 | TGCAGCGTCGGGACAGTCTCCTACGAGCAGTACTTC | CSVGTVSYEQYF
TRBJ1-2 | TRBV12-3/TRBV12-4 | many | . | 13 | TGTGCCAGCAGTCTCTTGGCGGACTATGGCTACACCTTC | CASSLLADYGYTF
TRBJ1-5 | TRBV12-3/TRBV12-4 | many | . | 13 | TGTGCCAGCAGTTTGGCGATGAATCAGCCCCAGCATTTT | CASSLAMNQPQHF
TRBJ2-5 | TRBV7-4 | . | TRBD2 | 14 | TGTGCCAGCACGGGGACTAGCGCTGGGGAGACCCAGTACTTC | CASTGTSAGETQYF
TRBJ2-7 | TRBV20-1 | many | . | 13 | TGCAGTGCTGAGGACGGCCTGACCTACGAGCAGTACTTC | CSAEDGLTYEQYF
TRBJ1-2 | TRBV6-5 | . | . | 13 | TGTGCCAGCAGTCACCGGACTAACTATGGCTACACCTTC | CASSHRTNYGYTF
TRBJ2-1 | TRBV6-1 | many | . | 12 | TGTGCCAGCAGTTTGTGGATGGGGGAGCAGTTCTTC | CASSLWMGEQFF
TRBJ2-7 | TRBV7-6 | few | TRBD1 | 14 | TGTGCCAGCAGCCAAACCGGGACAGGGACCGAGCAGTACTTC | CASSQTGTGTEQYF
TRBJ2-3 | TRBV6-2/TRBV6-3 | many | . | 13 | TGTGCCAGCAGCGGAGCTAGCACAGATACGCAGTATTTT | CASSGASTDTQYF
TRBJ1-1 | TRBV6-1 | many | . | 13 | TGTGCCAGCAGCTGGGGAGGGGACACTGAAGCTTTCTTT | CASSWGGDTEAFF
TRBJ2-5 | TRBV11-2 | many | . | 14 | TGTGCCAGCAGCTCGGAGGGCCCATGGGAGACCCAGTACTTC | CASSSEGPWETQYF
TRBJ2-2 | TRBV25-1 | many | . | 16 | TGTGCCAGCAGTGACCAAGGGCCCGAAAACACCGGGGAGCTGTTTTTT | CASSDQGPENTGELFF
TRBJ1-1 | TRBV3-1 | many | TRBD1 | 13 | TGTGCCAGCAGCCAAGATGGCCAGGGGGTGGTGTTCTTT | CASSQDGQGVVFF
TRBJ2-2 | TRBV4-3 | many | . | 15 | TGCGCCAGCAGCCAAGATACAGGGCGCACCGGGGAGCTGTTTTTT | CASSQDTGRTGELFF
TRBJ1-5 | TRBV12-3/TRBV12-4 | many | TRBD1 | 16 | TGTGCCAGCAGACCCCCGGGACAGCTCAGCAATCAGCCCCAGCATTTT | CASRPPGQLSNQPQHF
TRBJ2-7 | TRBV24-1 | many | . | 13 | TGTGCCACCAGTGTGGATGGGATTGGCGAGCAGTACTTC | CATSVDGIGEQYF
TRBJ2-7 | TRBV29-1 | many | . | 13 | TGCAGCTGCTGGGACCCCCGCTCCTACGAGCAGTACTTC | CSCWDPRSYEQYF
TRBJ1-2 | TRBV27 | many | . | 13 | TGTGCCAGCAGTTTATCGGGCGCGAGTGGCTACACCTTC | CASSLSGASGYTF
TRBJ2-7 | TRBV7-2 | few | TRBD2 | 14 | TGTGCCAGCAGCCCAGCGGGGGCGACCTACGAGCAGTACTTC | CASSPAGATYEQYF